This T cell receptor (beta chain) was identified during a study of T-cell reconstitution after alpha-beta-depleted transplantation in children. On this clonotype: The antigen is undetermined.

TCRbeta library construction was performed incorporating unique molecular identifiers. TCRdb analysed the PCR reads with MiXCR anew, one entry per CDR3 protein. The sample contains about 200,000 distinct CDR3 sequences, under 8.5% of which appear only once. General study results and limits: High day-60 TCRbeta diversity in some patients came from surviving recipient T cells and thymic progenitors.

Unmatched junction bases numbered 12, after V lost 4 bases and J lost 8 bases. The germline V gene has CDR1 SGDLS and CDR2 YYNGEE. The CDR3 is 15 amino acids. The chain has TRBV9 and TRBJ2-1; 7 nucleotides line up with TRBD2. Specimen: PBMCs, mostly from graft donor cells, collected 360 days after TCRalphabeta/CD19-depleted stem cell transplant. The receptor was isolated from a male patient aged 2-9 years who had a stem cell transplant for acute myeloid leukemia, so the T cells may come from the graft donor. CDR3 in DNA: TGTGCCAGCAGCCCCCACGAGCGGGATTTTTATGAGCAGTTCTTC. This codes for CASSPHERDFYEQFF.